The present T cell receptor beta chain was sequenced within a study of response to subunit inactivated influenza vaccine. Findings and caveats of the study: After each seasonal influenza vaccination, few new T cells are recruited, the authors suggested.

The germline V and J ends were trimmed by 6 bases and 6 bases, with 20 bases remaining between them. Germline V gene data show CDR1 as DFQATT and CDR2 as SNEGSKA (reference sequence). The CDR3 consists of 14 residues. There are many counts of this clonotype. Its antigen is unknown. MiXCR, run by TCRdb on the RT-PCR reads, gives a single entry per CDR3 protein. The repertoire has fewer than 800,000 distinct CDR3 sequences, roughly 14% of them found once; the top ten carry roughly 12%. This sample comprised PBMCs from blood, obtained roughly 12 days after vaccination. The rearrangement uses TRBV20-1 and TRBJ2-5; weak D call: TRBD1 (5 bases). The TCR sequence derives from a man aged 50 to 59 who received an inactivated influenza vaccine. The CDR3, as DNA: TGCAGTGCCAGTTATTTTAAGGGGCCGAAGACCCAGTACTTC. It is translated as CSASYFKGPKTQYF.